These 2 T cell receptor beta chains share one sample of origin, sequenced in a study of blood T cells in healthy people across ages. Alongside a J-beta primer mix, a sample-barcoded 5' primer served in a second PCR lasting roughly 6 to 11 cycles. TCRdb redid the calling of the 5' RACE reads with MiXCR, one entry per CDR3 protein. Among approximately 880,000 distinct CDR3 sequences listed, 40% to 60% were seen once. What was sequenced was blood. All receptors derive from a man aged 25-40 years in good health.

The V call is TRBV7-9, the J call TRBJ1-6; tentatively, D is TRBD1 (6 bases). Germline CDR1 reads SEHNR; CDR2 reads FQNEAQ (reference sequence). Trimming stripped 10 bases from V and 7 bases from J, with 17 bases between. There are 14 residues in the CDR3. CDR3 protein: CATQGTGYNSPLHF. DNA for the CDR3: TGTGCCACCCAAGGAACAGGGTACAATTCACCCCTCCACTTT.

The CDR3 is CASREAGSYGEQYF. Written as DNA, the CDR3 is TGTGCCAGCAGGGAAGCGGGGAGCTACGGAGAGCAGTACTTC. The chain uses TRBV12-3 or TRBV12-4 and TRBJ2-4; 7 bases are a match to TRBD2. Losses at the gene ends were 6 bases for V and 13 bases for J; bases not matched to a gene: 15. The CDR3 is made up of 14 amino acids.